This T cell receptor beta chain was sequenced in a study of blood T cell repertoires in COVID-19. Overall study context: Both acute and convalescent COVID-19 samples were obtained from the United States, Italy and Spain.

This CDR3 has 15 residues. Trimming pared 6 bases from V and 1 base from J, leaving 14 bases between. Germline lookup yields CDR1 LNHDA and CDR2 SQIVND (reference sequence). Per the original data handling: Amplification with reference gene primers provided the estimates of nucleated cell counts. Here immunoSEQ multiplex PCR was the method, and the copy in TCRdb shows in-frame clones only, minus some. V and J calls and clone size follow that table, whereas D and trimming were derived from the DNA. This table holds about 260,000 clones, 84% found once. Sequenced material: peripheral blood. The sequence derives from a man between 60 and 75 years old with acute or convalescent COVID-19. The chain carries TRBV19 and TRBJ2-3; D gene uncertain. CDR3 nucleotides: TGTGCCAGTAGCCCCGAGGCGACGCGCACAGATACGCAGTATTTT. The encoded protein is CASSPEATRTDTQYF.